This T cell receptor beta chain came from a study of CD8+ T cells in alopecia areata. Looking at the study overall: Twice daily, treated patients received 5 to 10 mg of oral tofacitinib. General study results and limits: Alopecia totalis/universalis scalp especially showed more expanded CD8+ clones than normal scalp.

The sample holds one count of this clone. Its antigen is as yet unknown. Germline V gives CDR1 ENHRY, CDR2 SYGVKD. V gave up 3 bases and J gave up 4 bases; unmatched junction bases: 2. This CDR3 spans 14 amino acids. RNA extraction was followed by reverse transcription into cDNA, which acted as the sequencing template. Some clones are missing from TCRdb's copy, which holds only in-frame ones; the method was immunoSEQ multiplex PCR. The repertoire holds some 170,000 clones, with roughly 70% as singletons. Peripheral blood and lesional scalp punch biopsies were taken from alopecia areata patients. The material sequenced was CD8+ T cells sorted from blood, taken at week 0. V usage is TRBV10-3 and J usage is TRBJ2-1, with TRBD1 matching 8 bases. The TCR was taken from a human donor with alopecia areata. The CDR3 loop reads CAISEDRGYNEQFF. In DNA, the CDR3 is TGTGCCATCAGTGAAGACAGGGGATACAATGAGCAGTTCTTC.